Shown below are 2 T cell receptor beta chains from a single sample sequenced in a study of T cells in Graves' hyperthyroidism and ophthalmopathy. The source material, RNA transcripts, was used to amplify TCR beta CDR3 regions. The TCR CDR3 was amplified in a first-round RT-PCR using the HTBI primer set. TCRdb processed the multiplex PCR reads anew with MiXCR; each CDR3 protein has one entry. The data show 640,000 or so distinct CDR3 sequences, over 12% seen once. Sequencing was carried out using blood. Receptor source: a woman between 35 and 50 years old with Graves' ophthalmopathy.

The table lists this clonotype with many counts. CDR3 bases: TGTGCCAGCAGCCCGTTTAGCGGGAGGGCCGACGAGCAGTACTTC. Translation: CASSPFSGRADEQYF. The rearrangement uses TRBV27 and TRBJ2-7; 11 bases agree with TRBD2. Germline assignment: CDR1 MNHEY and CDR2 SMNVEV (reference sequence). The trim removed 6 bases at V and 5 bases at J, leaving 9 bases unmatched. The CDR3 has 15 amino acids.

The table lists this clonotype with a few counts. A much larger clone differs from this one at a single base, so this may be a read error. The V call is TRBV28, the J call TRBJ1-5; TRBD1 aligns across 8 bases. Germline V gene sequence: CDR1 MDHEN, CDR2 SYDVKM. There are 14 residues in the CDR3. CDR3 sequence reads: CANSHGTGNQPQHF. The DNA for the CDR3 is TGTGCCAACAGTCACGGGACAGGTAATCAGCCCCAGCATTTT.